The 32 T cell receptor beta chains listed next were all sequenced from one sample in a study of beta chain features in type 1 diabetes. Study conclusions and caveats: All four CD4+ subsets from Type 1 diabetes patients carried moderately but significantly shorter TCRB CDR3s.

Isolated RNA was reverse transcribed in full, so expressed TCRB transcripts were sequenced. The protocol was immunoSEQ multiplex PCR, while the TCRdb copy is restricted to in-frame clones and leaves out a portion. Of about 710,000 clones detected, about 14% appear once; the ten largest clones hold 0.03% to 0.045%. These receptors have no known antigen. Material: naive CD4+ T cells from blood. Receptor source: a man between 18 and 29 years old with type 1 diabetes.

The sample holds a few counts of this clone. The rearrangement joins TRBV9 to TRBJ2-5; tentatively, D is TRBD2 (5 bases). V lost 0 bases and J lost 5, with 14 bases in between. The germline gives CDR1 SGDLS, CDR2 YYNGEE. CDR3 length: 15 residues. CDR3 in DNA: TGTGCCAGCAGCGTAGGTGCGAGGGAGTGGGAGACCCAGTACTTC. Its protein product is CASSVGAREWETQYF.

This clone has only a few counts. The DNA for the CDR3 is TGCGCCAGCAGCTTGGCCCTAGGACAGAGGATTCAAGAGACCCAGTACTTC. Residues: CASSLALGQRIQETQYF. The genes are TRBV5-1 and TRBJ2-5; tentative D call: TRBD1 (6 bases). V shed 0 bases and J shed 2 bases, with 17 bases lying between them. The CDR3 is 17 residues long. Germline lookup yields CDR1 SGHRS and CDR2 YFSETQ.

This clone has more than one count but fewer than ten. V gene TRBV30 combines with J gene TRBJ2-3; 11 bases align to TRBD1. This CDR3 has 14 residues. Germline CDR1 and CDR2: GTSNPN and SVGIG (reference sequence). Trimming removed 7 bases from V and 5 bases from J; junction bases left unmatched: 8. CDR3 region: CASSDRGLRDTQYF. The CDR3, as DNA: TGTGCCTCTTCGGACAGGGGGCTTCGAGATACGCAGTATTTT.

The chain has TRBV25-1 and TRBJ2-1; the match to TRBD2 covers 10 bases. This CDR3 spans 15 amino acids. J was trimmed by 9 bases and V by 4 bases; bases with no gene match: 9. Germline CDR1 reads MGHDK; CDR2 reads SYGVNS. The CDR3 spells CASSGVAGGSGEQFF. The CDR3 DNA reads as TGTGCCAGCAGTGGGGTAGCGGGAGGTTCTGGTGAGCAGTTCTTC.

The V call is TRBV5-6, the J call TRBJ2-1; D unresolved. Germline assignment: CDR1 SGHDT and CDR2 YYEEEE. V was clipped by 1 base and J by 4 bases, with 9 bases between them. This CDR3 region has 14 residues. The CDR3 nucleotides are TGTGCCAGCAGCTTGACTACAGCTTACAATGAGCAGTTCTTC. Protein product: CASSLTTAYNEQFF.

V and J are TRBV14 and TRBJ2-3, with 7 bases fitting TRBD1. V lost 0 bases to trimming and J lost 6 bases; unmatched junction nucleotides: 3. Germline assignment: CDR1 SGHDN and CDR2 FVKESK. The CDR3 consists of 14 residues. CDR3 residues: CASSQDLGGDTQYF. In nucleotides, the CDR3 is TGTGCCAGCAGCCAAGATTTAGGGGGCGATACGCAGTATTTT.

The chain uses TRBV5-6 and TRBJ2-1; 10 positions match TRBD2. The CDR3 runs 16 residues. Germline V gene lookup returns CDR1 SGHDT and CDR2 YYEEEE. J lost 5 bases, V lost 3 bases, and 8 bases had no gene match. This CDR3 is CASSYISGRANNEQFF. CDR3 coding DNA: TGTGCCAGCAGCTATATAAGCGGGAGGGCAAACAATGAGCAGTTCTTC.

Regarding this clone: Other DNA sequences in the sample encode the same CDR3. The chain uses TRBV6-5 and TRBJ1-1; 7 bases map to TRBD1. The CDR3 contains 13 residues. Germline CDR1 is MNHEY and CDR2 is SVGAGI. Losses at the gene ends were 5 bases for V and 3 bases for J; bases not matched to a gene: 3. CDR3 protein: CASSGQAYTEAFF. DNA of the CDR3: TGTGCCAGCAGTGGACAGGCCTACACTGAAGCTTTCTTT.

There are a few counts of this clone. The V and J genes are TRBV5-1 and TRBJ1-3; D is unresolved. V was cut by 0 bases and J by 3 bases, with 13 bases left in between. The CDR3 spans 16 residues. Germline V lookup: CDR1 SGHRS, CDR2 YFSETQ. The CDR3 reads CASSLVTQRFGNTIYF. The CDR3 region has the DNA TGCGCCAGCAGCTTGGTGACACAGCGATTTGGAAACACCATATATTTT.

This clone came up a few times. The rearrangement joins TRBV5-4 to TRBJ2-7; TRBD1 aligns across 8 bases. Germline V CDR1 and CDR2: SGHNT, YYREEE (reference sequence). This CDR3 region has 15 residues. The trim removed 2 bases at V and 3 bases at J, leaving 7 bases unmatched. This CDR3 reads CASSFGQGGGYEQYF. The CDR3 nucleotides read TGTGCCAGCAGCTTCGGACAGGGCGGAGGCTACGAGCAGTACTTC.

This chain uses TRBV28 with TRBJ2-7, with D perhaps TRBD1 or TRBD2 (5 bases each). V was shortened by 4 bases and J by 2 bases, with 12 bases between the two germline ends. The CDR3 totals 14 residues. Germline CDR1 MDHEN, CDR2 SYDVKM. In DNA, the CDR3 is TGTGCCAGCAGTTCCGGGACGGTAACCTACGAGCAGTACTTC. As protein: CASSSGTVTYEQYF.

As concerns this clone: This sample includes further DNA sequences coding for the same CDR3. The genes are TRBV7-9 and TRBJ2-2, with D hard to call. Deletions cut 0 bases from V and 0 bases from J, with 2 bases between. In germline, CDR1 is SEHNR, CDR2 FQNEAQ (reference sequence). CDR3 length: 14 amino acids. DNA for the CDR3: TGTGCCAGCAGCTTAGCGGCGAACACCGGGGAGCTGTTTTTT. It translates to CASSLAANTGELFF.

Only a few counts were recorded for this clone. The chain joins TRBV28 to TRBJ2-7; the D gene is possibly TRBD1 (5 bases). From germline, CDR1 is MDHEN and CDR2 SYDVKM. V gave up 2 bases and J gave up 2 bases, with 7 bases separating them. The CDR3 is made up of 13 amino acids. CDR3 loop: CASSLRGAYEQYF. The CDR3 coding sequence is TGTGCCAGCAGTTTAAGGGGCGCCTACGAGCAGTACTTC.

This rearrangement joins TRBV18 to TRBJ2-5; 7 nucleotides align to TRBD1. The length of the CDR3 is 14 residues. V shed 6 bases, J shed 2 bases, and the junction held 6 bases outside the gene matches. CDR1 and CDR2 from the germline V gene are KGHSH and LQKENI. The CDR3 spells CASSPGTEQETQYF. The CDR3 DNA is TGTGCCAGCTCCCCGGGGACAGAGCAAGAGACCCAGTACTTC.

This clone occurred a few times. The V and J genes are TRBV2 and TRBJ1-1; D ambiguous. Germline V gene data show CDR1 as SNHLY and CDR2 as FYNNEI. The CDR3 runs 13 residues. V shed 7 bases and J shed 4 bases, with 13 bases lying between them. DNA for the CDR3: TGTGCCAGCAACATAAGGGTCGGCACTGAAGCTTTCTTT. It specifies CASNIRVGTEAFF.

The chain's CDR3 is CASSYSTAGPDPLHF. Here the CDR3 DNA reads TGTGCCAGCAGTTACTCGACGGCAGGGCCAGATCCCCTCCACTTT. The V call is TRBV6-5, the J call TRBJ1-6; perhaps TRBD1 as D (5 bases). V was cut by 0 bases and J by 13 bases, with 16 bases left in between. Looked up from germline, CDR1 is MNHEY and CDR2 is SVGAGI. The CDR3 is 15 amino acids.

This clone was counted only a few times. V usage is TRBV9 and J usage is TRBJ1-4; possibly TRBD1 for D (6 bases). The V gene's germline CDR1 is SGDLS and CDR2 YYNGEE. The CDR3 totals 15 residues. Trimming left V 0 bases short and J 2 bases short, with 8 bases between. CDR3 in DNA: TGTGCCAGCAGCGTAGTGGGGGGCACTAATGAAAAACTGTTTTTT. This sequence encodes CASSVVGGTNEKLFF. Combining the CDR3 with reference TRBV9 and TRBJ1-4 gives the whole variable domain DSGVTQTPKHLITATGQRVTLRCSPRSGDLSVYWYQQSLDQGLQFLIQYYNGEERAKGNILERFSAQQFPDLHSELNLSSLELGDSALYFCASSVVGGTNEKLFFGSGTQLSVL.

This chain links TRBV5-1 with TRBJ2-5; D not resolved. The CDR3 spans 14 residues. Trimming removed 5 bases from V and 2 bases from J, with 13 bases in between. Germline CDR1 is SGHRS and CDR2 is YFSETQ. CDR3 in DNA: TGCGCCAGCAGAATCCGGTTGGAGCAAGAGACCCAGTACTTC. This codes for CASRIRLEQETQYF. The entire variable domain, with the rest obtained from reference TRBV5-1 and TRBJ2-5, is as follows: KAGVTQTPRYLIKTRGQQVTLSCSPISGHRSVSWYQQTPGQGLQFLFEYFSETQRNKGNFPGRFSGRQFSNSRSEMNVSTLELGDSALYLCASRIRLEQETQYFGPGTRLLVL.

Details on this clone: Other DNA sequences in this specimen translate into the identical CDR3. The chain uses TRBV9 and TRBJ2-3; 12 bases map to TRBD2. The germline CDR1 and CDR2 sequences are SGDLS and YYNGEE. There are 15 residues in the CDR3. Losses at the gene ends were 3 bases for V and 3 bases for J; bases not matched to a gene: 2. Written as DNA, the CDR3 is TGTGCCAGCAGCGCTACTAGCGGGGGGACAGATACGCAGTATTTT. Its protein product is CASSATSGGTDTQYF.

This clone was observed a few times. V and J are TRBV29-1 and TRBJ1-1; no definite D call. The CDR3 is made up of 12 amino acids. Trimming removed 4 bases at V and 0 bases at J, with 6 bases between. The germline gives CDR1 SQVTM, CDR2 ANQGSEA. CDR3 in DNA: TGCAGCGTTGTTCAGATGAACACTGAAGCTTTCTTT. Protein product: CSVVQMNTEAFF.

The chain uses TRBV5-1 and TRBJ2-2; 9 bases line up with TRBD1. Germline assignment: CDR1 SGHRS and CDR2 YFSETQ. Germline trimming cut 2 bases from V and 5 bases from J; bases unmatched to any gene: 1. CDR3 length equals 14 residues. CDR3: CASSLQGATGELFF. As DNA, the CDR3 is TGCGCCAGCAGCTTACAGGGGGCAACCGGGGAGCTGTTTTTT. Full variable domain (outside the CDR3, taken from reference TRBV5-1 and TRBJ2-2): KAGVTQTPRYLIKTRGQQVTLSCSPISGHRSVSWYQQTPGQGLQFLFEYFSETQRNKGNFPGRFSGRQFSNSRSEMNVSTLELGDSALYLCASSLQGATGELFFGEGSRLTVL.

Only a few counts were recorded for this clone. This chain links TRBV23-1 with TRBJ1-5; 9 bases match TRBD1. TRBV23-1 is reported as an ORF; its role is uncertain. V gave up 4 bases and J gave up 6 bases; unmatched junction bases: 4. The CDR3 has 14 amino acids. CDR3 nucleotide sequence: TGCGCCAGCAGTCCCGGACAGGGGAGTCAGCCCCAGCATTTT. Its protein product is CASSPGQGSQPQHF.

J is TRBJ1-2 and V is TRBV6-6, with 7 bases identical to TRBD1. The CDR3 is 14 residues long. Trimming cost V 0 bases and J 3 bases; bases outside gene matches: 1. Germline V lookup: CDR1 MNHNY, CDR2 SVGAGI (reference sequence). The DNA for the CDR3 is TGTGCCAGCAGTTACTCAACAGGGGACTATGGCTACACCTTC. Its protein is CASSYSTGDYGYTF.

This clone was observed a handful of times. The chain employs TRBV7-2 and TRBJ2-5; a possible D gene is TRBD1 (5 bases). The CDR3 has 14 amino acids. Per germline, CDR1 SGHTA and CDR2 FQGNSA. The germline V and J ends were trimmed by 2 bases and 4 bases, with 11 bases remaining between them. The DNA for the CDR3 is TGTGCCAGCAGCTTAATTGCAGGGCCAGAGACCCAGTACTTC. Its translation is CASSLIAGPETQYF.

This clone has just a few counts. The chain has TRBV5-1 and TRBJ2-5; D is unresolved. The CDR3 runs to 16 residues. Trimming left V 4 bases short and J 5 bases short, with 21 bases between. Germline V gene data show CDR1 as SGHRS and CDR2 as YFSETQ. The CDR3 nucleotides are TGCGCCAGCAGCCTATCGCCGGTCTCTGGGCTGGAGACCCAGTACTTC. Protein: CASSLSPVSGLETQYF. Full variable domain (rest looked up from reference TRBV5-1 and TRBJ2-5): KAGVTQTPRYLIKTRGQQVTLSCSPISGHRSVSWYQQTPGQGLQFLFEYFSETQRNKGNFPGRFSGRQFSNSRSEMNVSTLELGDSALYLCASSLSPVSGLETQYFGPGTRLLVL.

This clone occurred a few times. This chain links TRBV7-2 with TRBJ2-6; no definite D call. Looked up from germline, CDR1 is SGHTA and CDR2 is FQGNSA. V lost 1 base to trimming and J lost 2 bases, with 9 bases between them. This CDR3 comprises 16 residues. CDR3 loop: CASSLGQATGANVLTF. The CDR3 bases are TGTGCCAGCAGCTTAGGACAAGCCACTGGGGCCAACGTCCTGACTTTC. Variable domain in full (rest from reference TRBV7-2 and TRBJ2-6): GAGVSQSPSNKVTEKGKDVELRCDPISGHTALYWYRQSLGQGLEFLIYFQGNSAPDKSGLPSDRFSAERTGGSVSTLTIQRTQQEDSAVYLCASSLGQATGANVLTFGAGSRLTVL.

This clone was detected only a few times. In the same sample, other DNA sequences code for this CDR3. The chain recombines TRBV20-1 with TRBJ2-5, with a possible D match to TRBD2 (5 bases). Germline-derived CDR1 and CDR2 are DFQATT and SNEGSKA (reference sequence). CDR3 size: 11 residues. Trimming removed 3 bases from V and 4 bases from J, with 6 bases in between. CDR3 sequence: CSARRVETQYF. CDR3 sequence (DNA): TGCAGTGCTAGGAGGGTAGAGACCCAGTACTTC.

This clone was seen a handful of times. The gene calls are TRBV7-2 and TRBJ1-2; no reliable D call. The V end was cut by 5 bases, the J end by 2 bases, with 9 bases between. CDR3 size: 13 residues. CDR1 SGHTA and CDR2 FQGNSA come from the germline V gene. The CDR3 coding sequence is TGTGCCAGCAGCGCAGACGGAAACTATGGCTACACCTTC. Protein sequence: CASSADGNYGYTF.

The rearrangement joins TRBV4-3 to TRBJ2-5; 8 nucleotides align to TRBD2. After removal of 1 base from V and 0 bases from J, the junction contained 7 bases not matched to a gene. This CDR3 has 17 amino acids. Looked up from germline, CDR1 is LGHNA and CDR2 is YSLEER. CDR3 residues: CASSQVSGGGYQETQYF. CDR3 coding DNA: TGCGCCAGCAGCCAAGTCTCTGGCGGGGGGTACCAAGAGACCCAGTACTTC.

The chain couples TRBV11-2 to TRBJ1-1; unclear D gene. The V gene's germline CDR1 is SGHAT and CDR2 FQNNGV. The CDR3 sequence is 10 residues long. V shed 6 bases and J shed 11 bases, with 10 bases lying between them. The CDR3 protein is CASSRSSAFF. The CDR3 nucleotides are TGTGCCAGCAGTAGGAGTAGCGCTTTCTTT.

In this sample, this clone turned up a few times. The sample contains more than one DNA sequence encoding this CDR3. V usage is TRBV7-2 and J usage is TRBJ2-1, with D unclear. V dropped 1 base and J dropped 5 bases, with 3 bases sitting between them. Germline V gene data show CDR1 as SGHTA and CDR2 as FQGNSA. This CDR3 contains 12 residues. CDR3 in amino acids: CASSLVDNEQFF. In DNA, the CDR3 is TGTGCCAGCAGCTTAGTCGACAATGAGCAGTTCTTC.

This clone has more than one count but fewer than ten. The V gene is TRBV7-2, the J gene TRBJ1-2, with D possibly matching TRBD1 (5 bases). Germline V gene sequence: CDR1 SGHTA, CDR2 FQGNSA. The CDR3 is 13 amino acids. Deletions cut 4 bases from V and 3 bases from J, with 9 bases between. CDR3 amino acids: CASSSSGDYGYTF. DNA for the CDR3: TGTGCCAGCAGCTCCTCGGGGGACTATGGCTACACCTTC.